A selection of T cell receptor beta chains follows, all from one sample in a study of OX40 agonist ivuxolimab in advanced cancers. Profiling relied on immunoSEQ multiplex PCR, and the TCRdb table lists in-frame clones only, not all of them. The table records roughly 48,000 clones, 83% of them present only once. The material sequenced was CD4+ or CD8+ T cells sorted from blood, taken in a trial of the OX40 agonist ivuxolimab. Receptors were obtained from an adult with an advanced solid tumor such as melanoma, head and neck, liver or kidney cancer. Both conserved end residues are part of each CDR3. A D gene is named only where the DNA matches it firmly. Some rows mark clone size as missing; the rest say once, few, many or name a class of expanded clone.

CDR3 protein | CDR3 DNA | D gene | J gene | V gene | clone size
CASSRSRGAAEQYF | TGTGCCAGCAGCCGTTCCCGGGGCGCGGCCGAGCAGTACTTC | NA | TRBJ2-7 | TRBV7-2 | NA
CASSEDSYPTGELFF | TGTGCCAGCAGCGAGGACAGTTATCCCACCGGGGAGCTGTTTTTT | NA | TRBJ2-2 | TRBV9 | NA
CASTLLGGNTEAFF | TGCGCCAGCACACTCCTCGGGGGGAACACTGAAGCTTTCTTT | NA | TRBJ1-1 | TRBV5-1 | once
CASSTPPGWSSYNSPLHF | TGTGCCAGCAGCACTCCCCCGGGCTGGAGCTCCTATAATTCACCCCTCCACTTT | NA | TRBJ1-6 | TRBV7-9 | few
CASTRQGVGSNYGYTF | TGTGCCAGTACCAGACAGGGGGTGGGTTCTAACTATGGCTACACCTTC | TRBD1 | TRBJ1-2 | TRBV19 | NA
CASSSGLAGVPAYNEQFF | TGCGCCAGCAGCTCCGGACTAGCGGGGGTACCAGCCTACAATGAGCAGTTCTTC | TRBD2 | TRBJ2-1 | TRBV5-1 | NA
CASSQALRSNQPQHF | TGCGCCAGCAGCCAAGCTCTACGGAGCAATCAGCCCCAGCATTTT | NA | TRBJ1-5 | TRBV4-3 | NA
CASMRLSTDTQYF | TGTGCCAGCATGAGACTCAGCACAGATACGCAGTATTTT | NA | TRBJ2-3 | TRBV6-5 | NA
CASSYYHRQNEQFF | TGTGCCAGCAGCTATTACCACAGGCAGAATGAGCAGTTCTTC | NA | TRBJ2-1 | TRBV5-4 | NA
CASRGQGTSGELFF | TGTGCCAGCAGGGGACAAGGGACGTCCGGGGAGCTGTTTTTT | NA | TRBJ2-2 | TRBV6-4 | once
CASSLEGQGDYEQYF | TGCGCCAGCAGCTTGGAGGGACAGGGGGACTACGAGCAGTACTTC | TRBD1 | TRBJ2-7 | TRBV5-1 | NA
CASSSRLNTEAFF | TGTGCCAGCAGCTCCCGACTGAACACTGAAGCTTTCTTT | NA | TRBJ1-1 | TRBV7-3 | few
CASSSTGLVYEQYF | TGTGCCAGCAGCTCCACGGGACTAGTCTACGAGCAGTACTTC | TRBD2 | TRBJ2-7 | TRBV5-4 | NA
CASSRDRFYEQYF | TGCGCCAGCAGCCGGGACCGATTCTACGAGCAGTACTTC | NA | TRBJ2-7 | TRBV5-1 | NA
CASSQVPGVGAEAFF | TGCGCCAGCAGCCAAGTCCCGGGAGTAGGTGCTGAAGCTTTCTTT | NA | TRBJ1-1 | TRBV4-1 | NA
CASSPPGRIEAFF | TGTGCCAGCAGTCCCCCTGGACGGATAGAAGCTTTCTTT | NA | TRBJ1-1 | TRBV6-5 | NA
CASSLAVDSYGGYTF | TGTGCCAGCAGCTTAGCCGTGGACAGTTACGGTGGCTACACCTTC | NA | TRBJ1-2 | TRBV7-6 | once
CASSLGGTGNTIYF | TGTGCCAGCAGCTTGGGCGGCACTGGAAACACCATATATTTT | NA | TRBJ1-3 | TRBV5-4 | NA
CASSQDRGAEAFF | TGTGCCAGCAGCCAAGACAGGGGCGCTGAAGCTTTCTTT | TRBD1 | TRBJ1-1 | TRBV5-4 | NA
CASSPRWTGGNTGELFF | TGTGCCAGCAGCCCCCGCTGGACAGGGGGAAACACCGGGGAGCTGTTTTTT | TRBD1 | TRBJ2-2 | TRBV7-6 | NA
CASSSSGQGGFNEKLFF | TGCGCCAGCAGCTCTAGCGGACAGGGGGGCTTCAATGAAAAACTGTTTTTT | TRBD1 | TRBJ1-4 | TRBV5-1 | NA
CAWSVPLEWAIREQPQHF | TGTGCCTGGAGTGTACCTTTAGAATGGGCCATACGGGAACAGCCCCAGCATTTT | NA | TRBJ1-5 | TRBV30 | NA
CASRKERGPSYEQYF | TGTGCCAGCAGGAAGGAGCGGGGGCCCTCCTACGAGCAGTACTTC | TRBD2 | TRBJ2-7 | TRBV2 | once
CASSIGGRTNTGELFF | TGTGCCAGTAGTATCGGGGGGAGAACGAACACCGGGGAGCTGTTTTTT | TRBD2 | TRBJ2-2 | TRBV19 | NA
CASSPPGGIGGYTF | TGTGCCAGCAGCCCCCCCGGGGGGATCGGAGGCTACACCTTC | NA | TRBJ1-2 | TRBV7-3 | NA
CASSPRTGKGEQYF | TGTGCCAGCAGCCCCCGGACAGGGAAGGGCGAGCAGTACTTC | TRBD1 | TRBJ2-7 | TRBV9 | NA
CASSYSAGGTDTQYF | TGTGCCAGCAGTTACTCGGCCGGTGGGACAGATACGCAGTATTTT | NA | TRBJ2-3 | TRBV6-6 | NA
CASSLWDRGYGYTF | TGTGCCAGCTCACTCTGGGACAGGGGCTATGGCTACACCTTC | TRBD1 | TRBJ1-2 | TRBV18 | NA
CASSLSAGGGIDTQYF | TGTGCCAGCAGCTTATCGGCGGGGGGCGGTATAGATACGCAGTATTTT | TRBD2 | TRBJ2-3 | TRBV7-2 | NA
CASSGQFGPNEKLFF | TGTGCCAGCAGTGGCCAATTTGGGCCTAATGAAAAACTGTTTTTT | NA | TRBJ1-4 | TRBV25-1 | NA
CASSSIGTGIDFF | TGCGCCAGCAGCTCGATAGGGACAGGGATTGACTTCTTT | TRBD1 | TRBJ1-1 | TRBV5-1 | NA
CASSFLGGSGNTIYF | TGTGCCAGCAGCTTTTTGGGGGGAAGTGGAAACACCATATATTTT | NA | TRBJ1-3 | TRBV5-6 | NA
CASSQTLVGETQYF | TGTGCCAGCAGCCAAACCTTAGTAGGGGAGACCCAGTACTTC | NA | TRBJ2-5 | TRBV4-2 | once
CASSRDRGLGETQYF | TGTGCCAGCAGTCGGGACAGGGGGCTCGGAGAGACCCAGTACTTC | TRBD1 | TRBJ2-5 | TRBV6-7 | NA
CASRDRDRDGYTF | TGTGCCAGCAGGGACCGGGACAGGGATGGCTACACCTTC | TRBD1 | TRBJ1-2 | TRBV2 | NA
CASSAGRGDSPLHF | TGTGCCAGCTCGGCGGGACGAGGAGATTCACCCCTCCACTTT | NA | TRBJ1-6 | TRBV18 | NA
CASSLAGGPQTQYF | TGTGCCAGCAGCTTGGCGGGGGGGCCTCAGACCCAGTACTTC | TRBD2 | TRBJ2-5 | TRBV7-9 | NA
CASSRGDSSYNEQFF | TGTGCCAGCAGCCGGGGAGATAGCTCCTACAATGAGCAGTTCTTC | NA | TRBJ2-1 | TRBV5-8 | once
CASSGQAAYGYTF | TGTGCCAGCAGTGGACAGGCTGCCTATGGCTACACCTTC | NA | TRBJ1-2 | TRBV2 | few
CASSWGTGSSGANVLTF | TGTGCCAGCAGCTGGGGGACGGGCAGCTCTGGGGCCAACGTCCTGACTTTC | NA | TRBJ2-6 | TRBV5-5 | NA
CASSSLSGGSLKDTQYF | TGCGCCAGCAGCTCCCTTAGCGGGGGCTCCCTAAAGGATACGCAGTATTTT | TRBD2 | TRBJ2-3 | TRBV5-1 | NA
CASSYTDRGGPGELFF | TGTGCCAGCAGTTATACGGACAGAGGCGGGCCCGGGGAGCTGTTTTTT | NA | TRBJ2-2 | TRBV6-5 | NA
CATSRGGVQMNTEAFF | TGTGCCACCAGCAGAGGTGGCGTCCAGATGAACACTGAAGCTTTCTTT | NA | TRBJ1-1 | TRBV15 | NA
CASSLATHTGELFF | TGTGCCAGCAGCTTAGCCACCCACACCGGGGAGCTGTTTTTT | NA | TRBJ2-2 | TRBV7-9 | NA
CASTPGPYRVGNQPQHF | TGTGCCAGTACCCCTGGCCCATACCGCGTAGGCAATCAGCCCCAGCATTTT | NA | TRBJ1-5 | TRBV19 | NA
CASSLGQGAGNTIYF | TGTGCCAGCAGCTTGGGACAGGGAGCTGGAAACACCATATATTTT | TRBD1 | TRBJ1-3 | TRBV5-5 | NA
CASSPGTGPTDTQYF | TGTGCCAGTAGTCCCGGGACAGGACCCACAGATACGCAGTATTTT | TRBD1 | TRBJ2-3 | TRBV19 | NA
CASSWSTAPVYF | TGTGCCAGCAGTTGGTCGACGGCCCCCGTGTACTTC | NA | TRBJ2-7 | TRBV6-6 | few